This paragraph covers one T cell receptor (beta chain) sequence. Its target is not known. The data were produced by immunoSEQ multiplex PCR, yet TCRdb's version contains in-frame clones alone and is incomplete. The sample consists of approximately 120,000 clones, about 88% of them appearing once. V gave up 3 bases and J gave up 8 bases; unmatched junction bases: 10. From germline, CDR1 is MDHEN and CDR2 SYDVKM. The length of the CDR3 is 16 residues. This sample stems from a study of T cell responses to AZD1222 COVID-19 vaccine. Study conclusions and caveats: Spike-specific TCR breadth and depth grew following two AZD1222 doses. Females made up more of the donors, who were largely white British, and clonal diversity may have come out too low.

Second-dose intervals near 4 or 12 weeks were combined. The chain is built from TRBV28 and TRBJ1-4; 9 bases line up with TRBD1. The source is an adult who received the AZD1222 COVID-19 vaccine. Sequenced here: peripheral blood, sampled 28 days after the second AZD1222 dose. The CDR3 coding sequence is TGTGCCAGCAGTTTGGAGACCAACAGGGGGCGGGAAAAACTGTTTTTT. Its translation is CASSLETNRGREKLFF.